A selection of T cell receptor beta chains follows, all from one sample in a study of neoadjuvant anti-PD-1 for oral cavity cancer. Only in-frame clones appear in the TCRdb table, and some are missing; sequencing was by immunoSEQ multiplex PCR. The data show over 80,000 clones, under 90% seen once. This specimen was PBMCs, taken before nivolumab (anti-PD-1) treatment. These receptors were collected from a person aged 35-79 years with oral cavity squamous cell carcinoma. CDR3s include the opening cysteine and the closing phenylalanine or tryptophan. D genes are given only for firm matches. Clone size is given for some rows only: seen once, a few or many times, or a class if the clone is expanded.

CDR3nt,CDR3aa,v_gene,d_gene,abundance,j_gene
TGCAGCGTCGCGACCCCTCTGGAGCAGTACTTC,CSVATPLEQYF,TRBV29-1,-,-,TRBJ2-7
TGCAGTGCCCTCAGAGATGGCTACACCTTC,CSALRDGYTF,TRBV20-1,-,-,TRBJ1-2
TGTGCCAGCAGCTCAGACAGGGTTGGGACCGGGGAGCTGTTTTTT,CASSSDRVGTGELFF,TRBV7-3,TRBD1,-,TRBJ2-2
TGTGCCAGCAGTGCCGAGCCAGCAGAGAATCAGCCCCAGCATTTT,CASSAEPAENQPQHF,TRBV2,-,-,TRBJ1-5
TGTGCCAGCAGCAAAGCCTCGGGGGCTAACTATGGCTACACCTTC,CASSKASGANYGYTF,TRBV21-1,-,-,TRBJ1-2
TGTGCCAGCAGTACACTTGGACAGCATCAGCCCCAGCATTTT,CASSTLGQHQPQHF,TRBV6-6,-,-,TRBJ1-5
TGTGCCAGCAGCTCCGCCCCCTACAATGAGCAGTTCTTC,CASSSAPYNEQFF,TRBV11-1,-,once,TRBJ2-1
TGCGCCAGCAGCTTGGTCCGGGGGGCGAAGCTAGAGACCCAGTACTTC,CASSLVRGAKLETQYF,TRBV5-1,-,-,TRBJ2-5
TGTGCCAGCAGCCAGCAAGATACGCAGTATTTT,CASSQQDTQYF,TRBV5-4,-,once,TRBJ2-3
TGCGCCAGCAGCCAAGATCTCGGGGGTATGGACTATGGCTACACCTTC,CASSQDLGGMDYGYTF,TRBV4-1,-,-,TRBJ1-2